The 17 T cell receptor beta chains below were found in one sample sequenced in a study of molecular identifiers for immune sequencing clone quantification. From the PCR reads, TCRdb called clonotypes with MiXCR, one entry per CDR3 protein. In the table there are 350,000 or so distinct CDR3 sequences, around 21% of which are singletons. Sequenced input: naive CD8+ T cells from blood, with Jurkat cell RNA spiked in. Sample subset: FACS-sorted CD8+CD4-CCR7+CD45RA+ naive T cells. Receptors originate from a human donor in good health. Some libraries in this study had Jurkat cell RNA spiked in.

This clonotype was found many times. The chain combines TRBV6-5 with TRBJ2-1; tentatively, D is TRBD2 (6 bases). Germline CDR1 reads MNHEY; CDR2 reads SVGAGI. V was cut by 8 bases and J by 8 bases, with 22 bases left in between. The CDR3 is 15 amino acids. The CDR3 region has the DNA TGTGCCAGCGGATCGGTGGGGGGTAGCAGGGATGAGCAGTTCTTC. Its translation: CASGSVGGSRDEQFF.

This clonotype was observed at least ten times. This chain uses TRBV13 with TRBJ2-7; tentatively, D is TRBD2 (6 bases). CDR1 is PRHDT, CDR2 FYEKMQ, per germline (reference sequence). Trimming cost V 3 bases and J 5 bases, with 17 bases left between them. CDR3 length equals 15 residues. This CDR3 reads CASSLPGAASHEQYF. The CDR3 region has the DNA TGTGCCAGCAGCTTGCCGGGAGCGGCATCCCACGAGCAGTACTTC.

This clonotype was seen ten or more times. The chain carries TRBV7-9 and TRBJ2-1, with TRBD2 identical over 10 bases. The trim removed 2 bases at V and 0 bases at J, leaving 10 bases unmatched. Germline values: CDR1 SEHNR, CDR2 FQNEAQ (reference sequence). This CDR3 is built from 19 residues. CDR3 sequence (DNA): TGTGCCAGCAGCTTACCAGCGGGAGGGTCCCACAGCTCCTACAATGAGCAGTTCTTC. Encoded protein: CASSLPAGGSHSSYNEQFF.

There are many counts of this clonotype. The chain carries TRBV5-6 and TRBJ2-3; D ambiguous. The germline V gene has CDR1 SGHDT and CDR2 YYEEEE. V lost 2 bases to trimming and J lost 2 bases, with 12 bases between them. The CDR3 runs 15 residues. CDR3 residues: CASSLSPSNTDTQYF. Written as DNA, the CDR3 is TGTGCCAGCAGCTTATCCCCGTCGAACACAGATACGCAGTATTTT. The full variable domain, with the rest looked up from reference TRBV5-6 and TRBJ2-3, is DAGVTQSPTHLIKTRGQQVTLRCSPKSGHDTVSWYQQALGQGPQFIFQYYEEEERQRGNFPDRFSGHQFPNYSSELNVNALLLGDSALYLCASSLSPSNTDTQYFGPGTRLTVL.

This clonotype was found many times. The chain couples TRBV5-1 to TRBJ2-7; no firm D call. Germline values: CDR1 SGHRS, CDR2 YFSETQ. Trimming took off 3 bases at V and 1 base at J, with 8 bases between the two ends. The CDR3 length is 13 residues. The CDR3 loop reads CASSSLGSYEQYF. In DNA, the CDR3 is TGCGCCAGCAGCTCCCTGGGTTCCTACGAGCAGTACTTC.

The sample holds many counts of this clonotype. This chain links TRBV6-5 with TRBJ2-7; tentative D call: TRBD2 (6 bases). Germline V gives CDR1 MNHEY, CDR2 SVGAGI. V was clipped by 5 bases and J by 2 bases, with 10 bases between them. CDR3 size: 13 residues. CDR3 coding DNA: TGTGCCAGCAGTGGGGGACTTACCTACGAGCAGTACTTC. Translating gives CASSGGLTYEQYF.

This clonotype was counted at least ten times. CDR3 DNA: TGTGCCAGCAGCTTAGGCGCTGGAGCGGAGCTGAACACCGGGGAGCTGTTTTTT. It specifies CASSLGAGAELNTGELFF. This sequence joins TRBV13 and TRBJ2-2; D possibly corresponds to TRBD2 (5 bases). Trimming stripped 0 bases from V and 1 base from J, with 15 bases between. This CDR3 region has 18 residues. Germline V gene sequence: CDR1 PRHDT, CDR2 FYEKMQ (reference sequence).

This clonotype was recorded at least ten times. V usage is TRBV29-1 and J usage is TRBJ1-2; no firm D call. V lost 1 base and J 8 bases, leaving 8 bases between the germline ends. This CDR3 spans 11 amino acids. Germline V gene data show CDR1 as SQVTM and CDR2 as ANQGSEA. The CDR3 loop is CSVEVGVGYTF. CDR3 bases: TGCAGCGTTGAAGTTGGGGTCGGCTACACCTTC.

This clonotype has at least ten counts. CDR3 loop: CASSLDYYQETQYF. CDR3 coding DNA: TGTGCCAGCAGCTTAGATTACTACCAAGAGACCCAGTACTTC. J is TRBJ2-5 and V is TRBV7-2; D remains unclear. The CDR3 has 14 amino acids. Germline CDR1 is SGHTA and CDR2 is FQGNSA. The V and J ends lost 1 base and 0 bases respectively, with 6 bases between them. Full variable domain (outside the CDR3, taken from reference TRBV7-2 and TRBJ2-5): GAGVSQSPSNKVTEKGKDVELRCDPISGHTALYWYRQSLGQGLEFLIYFQGNSAPDKSGLPSDRFSAERTGGSVSTLTIQRTQQEDSAVYLCASSLDYYQETQYFGPGTRLLVL.

This clonotype appeared a few times. V is TRBV5-8 and J is TRBJ2-1; unclear D gene. The V gene lost 6 bases and the J gene lost 8 bases, with 27 bases spanning the gap. The CDR3 totals 17 residues. Germline V lookup: CDR1 SGHTS, CDR2 YDEGEE. In DNA form, the CDR3 reads TGTGCCAGCACCTACCTCAGGCCCGGGTCCGCCGGCGATGAGCAGTTCTTC. Amino acids: CASTYLRPGSAGDEQFF.

Many counts were recorded for this clonotype. The J gene is TRBJ2-2, the V gene TRBV14; D is unresolved. The V gene's germline CDR1 is SGHDN and CDR2 FVKESK. V was trimmed by 0 bases and J by 6 bases, leaving 2 bases between them. CDR3 length: 12 residues. The CDR3, as DNA: TGTGCCAGCAGCCAAGATGCCGGGGAGCTGTTTTTT. Translating gives CASSQDAGELFF.

This clonotype was seen many times. The chain has TRBV19 and TRBJ1-1; no clear D. The CDR3 has 14 amino acids. The germline gives CDR1 LNHDA, CDR2 SQIVND (reference sequence). Trimming removed 8 bases at V and 4 bases at J, with 17 bases between. This chain's CDR3 is CASSLAPHGTEAFF. DNA for the CDR3: TGTGCCAGTTCCTTAGCCCCCCATGGCACTGAAGCTTTCTTT.

This clonotype was observed a handful of times. The chain links TRBV28 to TRBJ2-7, with 13 nucleotides matching TRBD2. The CDR3 consists of 15 residues. The junction had 3 bases not matched to a gene; V was cut back by 3 bases and J by 4 bases. Per the germline V gene, CDR1 is MDHEN and CDR2 is SYDVKM. The CDR3 bases are TGTGCCAGCAGTTTCCGGGGACTAGCGGGGTACGAGCAGTACTTC. Its translation is CASSFRGLAGYEQYF.

This clonotype was seen repeatedly, ten times or more. V usage is TRBV14 and J usage is TRBJ2-7, with 9 bases that match TRBD2. V lost 0 bases and J lost 7; bases outside the gene matches: 13. This CDR3 has 17 amino acids. Germline loops: CDR1 SGHDN, CDR2 FVKESK. Here the CDR3 DNA reads TGTGCCAGCAGCCAAGATTGGTTCAGCGGGGGGTCCGGGGAGCAGTACTTC. Translated: CASSQDWFSGGSGEQYF. The full variable domain, with the rest looked up from reference TRBV14 and TRBJ2-7, is EAGVTQFPSHSVIEKGQTVTLRCDPISGHDNLYWYRRVMGKEIKFLLHFVKESKQDESGMPNNRFLAERTGGTYSTLKVQPAELEDSGVYFCASSQDWFSGGSGEQYFGPGTRLTVT.

A few counts support this clonotype. The chain uses TRBV5-1 and TRBJ2-3; 7 nucleotides line up with TRBD1. The junction had 4 bases not matched to a gene; V was cut back by 1 base and J by 2 bases. Germline V CDR1 and CDR2: SGHRS, YFSETQ. This CDR3 has 15 residues. CDR3 sequence: CASSLRDRFTDTQYF. DNA for the CDR3: TGCGCCAGCAGCTTGAGGGACAGATTCACAGATACGCAGTATTTT.

The sample holds a few counts of this clonotype. The chain recombines TRBV5-6 with TRBJ2-1; weak D call: TRBD1 (6 bases). Trimming left V 0 bases short and J 4 bases short, with 11 bases between. This CDR3 has 15 amino acids. Germline V gene lookup returns CDR1 SGHDT and CDR2 YYEEEE. The CDR3 DNA reads TGTGCCAGCAGCTTGGGGGGGCTGGGGTACAATGAGCAGTTCTTC. It translates to CASSLGGLGYNEQFF.

A remark on this clonotype: Given a much more abundant clone one base away, this may be a read error. The chain has TRBV2 and TRBJ1-1; D is uncertain. Germline CDR1 reads SNHLY; CDR2 reads FYNNEI. V lost 4 bases, J lost 3 bases, and 15 bases lay in between. CDR3 length equals 15 residues. The DNA of the CDR3 is TGTGCCAGCAGTGCAGTTGGTGGTTTGGACACTGAAGCTTTCTTT. The encoded protein is CASSAVGGLDTEAFF.